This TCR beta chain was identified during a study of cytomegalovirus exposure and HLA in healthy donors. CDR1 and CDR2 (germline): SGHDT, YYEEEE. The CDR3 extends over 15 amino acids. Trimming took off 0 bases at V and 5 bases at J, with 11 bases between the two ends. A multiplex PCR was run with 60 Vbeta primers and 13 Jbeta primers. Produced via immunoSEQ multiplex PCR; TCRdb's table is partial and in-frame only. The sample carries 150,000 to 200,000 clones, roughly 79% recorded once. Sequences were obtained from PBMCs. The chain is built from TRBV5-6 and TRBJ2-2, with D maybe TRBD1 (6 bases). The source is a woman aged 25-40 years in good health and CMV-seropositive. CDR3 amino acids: CASSLDRVRTGELFF. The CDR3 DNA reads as TGTGCCAGCAGCTTGGACAGGGTGAGAACCGGGGAGCTGTTTTTT.